This T cell receptor (beta chain) was sequenced in a study of siplizumab effects on memory and regulatory T cells (dated by TCRdb to about 2019). Regarding the complete study: The study examined how the anti-CD2 antibody siplizumab affects alloreactive T-cell subsets in allogeneic mixed lymphocyte reactions built from human PBMCs.

This clone has only one observation. The antigen this receptor binds is unknown. Base quality data are lacking; no much larger clone is found one base away. To prepare the library, the immunoSEQ multiplex PCR assay was applied. About 10^5 TCR templates per sample were assayed by the deep sequencing platform. Genomic DNA extracted from sorted T cells was used for TCRbeta CDR3 sequencing. Concerning the study's data processing: The R programming language was used for the clonal analysis of the TCRbeta CDR3 data. Alloreactive CD4+ and CD8+ clones were defined by comparing unstimulated samples with post-reaction CFSE-low samples. By matching sequences to the repertoires of sorted unstimulated Treg and non-Treg cells, each alloreactive CD4+ clone was assigned a regulatory or non-regulatory origin. Imported from immuneACCESS, the table was reduced by TCRdb to in-frame sequences with V and J called. These copies leave out some clones; in studies compared against another copy, an unresolved V gene accounts for under half, and the cause of the remainder is not known. For V, J and clone size, that table is used; D and trimming come from the DNA. The sample table holds approximately 65,000 clones, of which approximately 87% were seen once. About 3.5% of the sample is in the top ten clones.

Unstimulated CD4+ memory cells were also sequenced in three donor pairs, together with CD4+ naive, CD8+ TEMRA, CD8+ naive and CD8+ effector memory subsets. Sorted unstimulated T cells, along with proliferating T cells recovered from mixed lymphocyte reactions, underwent TCRbeta CDR3 sequencing. Fresh whole blood from approximately ten HLA-typed healthy donors was used to isolate PBMCs. The junction carries 14 bases between V and J, which are trimmed by 4 bases and 2 bases respectively. Taken from cysteine to phenylalanine, the CDR3 has 15 residues. The only DNA kept is the CDR3, 45 bases in frame from the first base. The germline V gene supplies CDR1 SGHRS and CDR2 YFSETQ. Beyond this particular receptor, the publication reports: The cumulative frequency of alloreactive sequences traceable to unstimulated CD4+ memory T cells was significantly reduced by siplizumab. In reactions with siplizumab, an average of 68.8% of mappable alloreactive CD4+ clones were Treg-derived, compared with roughly 27% in control reactions. Unstimulated naive T cells appeared to be more diverse than memory T cells, and naive cells seemed to make a substantial contribution to the alloresponse. No functional confirmation was obtained for the suppressive function of proliferating Tregs from siplizumab cultures. Because sequences below about 10^-5 frequency were poorly captured, only a minor fraction of alloreactive clones could be mapped to unstimulated subsets. About 80-97% of proliferating CD4+ or CD8+ clones could not be given a naive or memory phenotype.

This sequence was found in a human donor in good health. Sequenced: memory CD4+ T cells sorted from blood. The sample's cell subset or site label, in plain terms: unstimulated CD4+ memory T cells. The rearrangement combines TRBV5-1 with TRBJ2-3, with no confidently assigned D gene. The nucleotide sequence is given as TGCGCCAGCAGCATATCCGGGTCCCCCACAGATACGCAGTATTTT. The resulting protein is CASSISGSPTDTQYF.